Listed here are 18 T cell receptor beta chains from one sample, sequenced in a study of CD4 T cells in relation to SARS-CoV-2 and coronaviruses. Assay: immunoSEQ multiplex PCR; the TCRdb copy retains only in-frame clones and omits some. The top ten clones hold roughly 25% of a sample with 26,000 or so clones, around two thirds of them seen once. Their antigens remain unidentified. The unexposed donors gave CD4+ T cells in about 2010-2019, prior to COVID-19. After around nine days of culture, CD4+ T cells were isolated. Sequenced: CD4+ T cells from PBMCs, cultured in vitro. The receptors were sampled from a human donor in good health.

V is TRBV2 and J is TRBJ1-1; 8 nucleotides match TRBD1. This CDR3 has 13 amino acids. With 6 bases clipped from V and 4 bases from J, the junction kept 4 bases outside the gene matches. Per the germline V gene, CDR1 is SNHLY and CDR2 is FYNNEI. The CDR3 bases are TGTGCCAGCAGAAACAGGGGGAGCACTGAAGCTTTCTTT. It yields the protein CASRNRGSTEAFF.

This clone was counted a single time. This chain connects TRBV19 to TRBJ1-6; D is undetermined. Germline V gives CDR1 LNHDA, CDR2 SQIVND (reference sequence). Trimming shortened V by 4 bases and J by 0 bases, and 16 bases separated the two germline ends. CDR3 length equals 18 residues. This CDR3 reads CASSTNPVVSSYNSPLHF. The CDR3 DNA reads TGTGCCAGTAGTACCAACCCCGTTGTAAGCTCCTATAATTCACCCCTCCACTTT. Filled out from reference TRBV19 and TRBJ1-6, the complete variable domain reads DGGITQSPKYLFRKEGQNVTLSCEQNLNHDAMYWYRQDPGQGLRLIYYSQIVNDFQKGDIAEGYSVSREKKESFPLTVTSAQKNPTAFYLCASSTNPVVSSYNSPLHFGNGTRLTVT.

V gene TRBV7-2 combines with J gene TRBJ1-3, with no clear D. The CDR3 is made up of 14 amino acids. Germline CDR1 reads SGHTA; CDR2 reads FQGNSA. Between the trimmed V and J ends, which lost 3 bases and 5 bases, there was a span of 11 bases. In DNA, the CDR3 is TGTGCCAGCAGCTTCTCCGACACCAGAAACACCATATATTTT. Amino acid sequence: CASSFSDTRNTIYF.

The chain links TRBV5-1 to TRBJ1-2, with 7 bases lining up with TRBD1. The V segment lost 3 bases and the J segment 0 bases; nucleotides outside the gene matches: 8. The CDR3 contains 16 residues. Germline V lookup: CDR1 SGHRS, CDR2 YFSETQ. CDR3 coding DNA: TGCGCCAGCAGCTACTCCCAGACAGGGCCTAACTATGGCTACACCTTC. Amino acid sequence: CASSYSQTGPNYGYTF.

V gene TRBV6-2 or TRBV6-3 combines with J gene TRBJ1-2; the D is unclear. The CDR3 has 15 amino acids. Germline assignment: CDR1 MNHEY and CDR2 SVGEGT. Trimming shortened V by 0 bases and J by 4 bases, and 12 bases separated the two germline ends. CDR3 nucleotide sequence: TGTGCCAGCAGTTACTCGGGCAGTCCCATCTATGGCTACACCTTC. Encoded protein: CASSYSGSPIYGYTF.

The V gene is TRBV19, the J gene TRBJ2-7, with D maybe TRBD2 (6 bases). The V end lost 2 bases, the J end lost 2 bases, and 10 bases lay between the germline ends. The CDR3 loop spans 14 amino acids. CDR1 and CDR2 (germline): LNHDA, SQIVND (reference sequence). In DNA form, the CDR3 reads TGTGCCAGTAGTATACCCGGGAGCACCTACGAGCAGTACTTC. Translation gives CASSIPGSTYEQYF.

The chain uses TRBV7-3 and TRBJ2-1, with 12 nucleotides matching TRBD2. Germline trimming cut 5 bases from V and 10 bases from J; bases unmatched to any gene: 12. The CDR3 totals 16 residues. The germline CDR1 and CDR2 sequences are SGHTA and FQGTGA. The CDR3 spells CASSPAGLAGRGEQFF. Here the CDR3 DNA reads TGTGCCAGCAGCCCTGCGGGACTAGCGGGCCGGGGGGAGCAGTTCTTC. Full variable domain (missing parts from reference TRBV7-3 and TRBJ2-1): GAGVSQTPSNKVTEKGKYVELRCDPISGHTALYWYRQSLGQGPEFLIYFQGTGAADDSGLPNDRFFAVRPEGSVSTLKIQRTERGDSAVYLCASSPAGLAGRGEQFFGPGTRLTVL.

The genes are TRBV7-2 and TRBJ1-5, with D hard to call. V was cut by 1 base and J by 10 bases, with 11 bases left in between. CDR1 is SGHTA and CDR2 is FQGNSA in the germline V gene. The CDR3 sequence is 13 residues long. In nucleotides, the CDR3 is TGTGCCAGCAGCTTAGGAGTAGGTAGACCCCAGCATTTT. Translation gives CASSLGVGRPQHF.

The rearrangement links TRBV5-4 to TRBJ2-5; weak D call: TRBD1 (6 bases). Trimming removed 5 bases from V and 1 base from J, with 12 bases in between. CDR1 is SGHNT and CDR2 is YYREEE in the germline V gene (reference sequence). This CDR3 has 14 residues. The CDR3 DNA follows: TGTGCCAGCAGTTCCCGGGACACCCAAGAGACCCAGTACTTC. As protein: CASSSRDTQETQYF.

This clone was counted a single time. The chain uses TRBV11-1 and TRBJ2-1, with a possible D match to TRBD2 (5 bases). Trimming took off 8 bases at V and 1 base at J, with 9 bases between the two ends. The CDR3 covers 13 residues. Germline CDR1 reads SGHAT; CDR2 reads FQDESV (reference sequence). The CDR3 DNA is TGTGCCAGCGGGAGTGGTTCCTACAATGAGCAGTTCTTC. It translates to CASGSGSYNEQFF.

This clone was observed a few times. The V and J genes are TRBV7-9 and TRBJ1-1; D gene unclear. The ends were cut back, 7 bases at V and 1 base at J, with 16 bases in the middle. This CDR3 has 15 residues. The germline V gene encodes CDR1 SEHNR and CDR2 FQNEAQ (reference sequence). CDR3 sequence reads: CASNFGRLENTEAFF. The CDR3 nucleotides read TGTGCCAGCAACTTCGGACGCCTGGAGAACACTGAAGCTTTCTTT.

This clone was detected once. The chain joins TRBV9 to TRBJ1-3; D remains ambiguous. This CDR3 has 15 amino acids. V was cut by 3 bases and J by 3 bases, with 13 bases left in between. The germline V gene encodes CDR1 SGDLS and CDR2 YYNGEE. The CDR3 here is CASSARWESGNTIYF. Here the CDR3 DNA reads TGTGCCAGCAGCGCAAGGTGGGAGAGTGGAAACACCATATATTTT.

The V and J genes are TRBV7-9 and TRBJ1-2; D perhaps matches TRBD1 (6 bases). V was pared by 1 base and J by 7 bases, with 19 bases between. Germline V gene sequence: CDR1 SEHNR, CDR2 FQNEAQ (reference sequence). CDR3 length: 16 amino acids. The CDR3 is CASSLGRRGASGGYTF. In nucleotides, the CDR3 is TGTGCCAGCAGCTTAGGCCGGCGGGGGGCGTCGGGTGGCTACACCTTC.

This chain's CDR3 is CASALLAQETQYF. The CDR3 nucleotides are TGTGCCAGCGCCCTGTTAGCCCAAGAGACCCAGTACTTC. J is TRBJ2-5 and V is TRBV6-5, with D unresolved. Germline V gene lookup returns CDR1 MNHEY and CDR2 SVGAGI. The CDR3 loop spans 13 amino acids. Between the trimmed V and J ends, which lost 8 bases and 1 base, there was a span of 11 bases.

The V gene is TRBV19, the J gene TRBJ2-1, with TRBD1 matching 12 bases. The V gene's germline CDR1 is LNHDA and CDR2 SQIVND (reference sequence). The junction had 15 bases not matched to a gene; V was cut back by 9 bases and J by 0 bases. This CDR3 comprises 19 residues. DNA of the CDR3: TGTGCCAGCAGACCTACCGGGACAGGGGGCCGATACTCCTACAATGAGCAGTTCTTC. It encodes CASRPTGTGGRYSYNEQFF.

This chain links TRBV2 with TRBJ1-1; D is unclear. The V end was cut by 4 bases, the J end by 5 bases, with 14 bases between. From germline, CDR1 is SNHLY and CDR2 FYNNEI. The CDR3 covers 14 residues. CDR3 protein: CASSGVEVGTEAFF. The CDR3 DNA is TGTGCCAGCAGTGGCGTCGAGGTTGGGACTGAAGCTTTCTTT.

V is TRBV9 and J is TRBJ2-2, with D unresolved. This CDR3 spans 14 amino acids. The V and J ends lost 4 bases and 4 bases respectively, with 11 bases between them. The germline V gene encodes CDR1 SGDLS and CDR2 YYNGEE. CDR3 protein: CASSQVASTGELFF. Here the CDR3 DNA reads TGTGCCAGCAGCCAAGTGGCGTCCACCGGGGAGCTGTTTTTT. The whole variable domain, remainder taken from reference TRBV9 and TRBJ2-2, is DSGVTQTPKHLITATGQRVTLRCSPRSGDLSVYWYQQSLDQGLQFLIQYYNGEERAKGNILERFSAQQFPDLHSELNLSSLELGDSALYFCASSQVASTGELFFGEGSRLTVL.

This rearrangement joins TRBV7-2 to TRBJ2-5, with a weak D call TRBD2 (5 bases). Germline CDR1 reads SGHTA; CDR2 reads FQGNSA. CDR3 length: 14 residues. Trimming cost V 5 bases and J 0 bases, with 10 bases left between them. CDR3 region: CASSDGVNQETQYF. In nucleotides, the CDR3 is TGTGCCAGCAGCGACGGGGTAAACCAAGAGACCCAGTACTTC.